This T cell receptor (beta chain) comes out of a study of blood T cell repertoires in COVID-19. Study-level background: There were acute and convalescent COVID-19 samples, and they came from the United States, Italy and Spain.

J lost 2 bases, V lost 4 bases, and 7 bases had no gene match. CDR3 size: 15 residues. Germline V gene sequence: CDR1 MNHEY, CDR2 SVGEGT. Seattle-derived patients entered the study during active infection and were followed longitudinally. Sequencing was performed with immunoSEQ multiplex PCR; in TCRdb, only in-frame clones are kept and a portion is missing. Of about 320,000 clones listed, roughly 86% are singletons. The origin of this receptor is a woman in her twenties or thirties with COVID-19, enrolled during active disease. V usage is TRBV6-2 or TRBV6-3 and J usage is TRBJ2-7; 8 positions agree with TRBD1. Material for sequencing was peripheral blood. The CDR3 nucleotides are TGTGCCAGCAGTTTATCCGGGACAGGAACCTACGAGCAGTACTTC. Amino acid sequence: CASSLSGTGTYEQYF.